This paragraph reports one TCR beta chain. The source of the sample is a study of immune evolution from preneoplasia to lung adenocarcinoma. This CDR3 has 15 residues. Losses at the gene ends were 4 bases for V and 7 bases for J; bases not matched to a gene: 8. Germline CDR1 MNHNS, CDR2 SASEGT. The method was immunoSEQ multiplex PCR; TCRdb's version includes in-frame clones alone and lacks a portion of them. The sample records 1,100 or so clones, over 80% being singletons. This sequence originates from a person between 65 and 80 years old with lung adenocarcinoma. The sample taken for sequencing was FFPE atypical adenomatous hyperplasia tissue from the lung. Subset described: atypical adenomatous hyperplasia (AAH), lung preneoplasia. V is TRBV6-1 and J is TRBJ1-4; 8 nucleotides match TRBD1. The CDR3 is CASSVRQGSIEKLFF. The CDR3 bases are TGTGCCAGCAGTGTTCGACAGGGGAGTATTGAAAAACTGTTTTTT.